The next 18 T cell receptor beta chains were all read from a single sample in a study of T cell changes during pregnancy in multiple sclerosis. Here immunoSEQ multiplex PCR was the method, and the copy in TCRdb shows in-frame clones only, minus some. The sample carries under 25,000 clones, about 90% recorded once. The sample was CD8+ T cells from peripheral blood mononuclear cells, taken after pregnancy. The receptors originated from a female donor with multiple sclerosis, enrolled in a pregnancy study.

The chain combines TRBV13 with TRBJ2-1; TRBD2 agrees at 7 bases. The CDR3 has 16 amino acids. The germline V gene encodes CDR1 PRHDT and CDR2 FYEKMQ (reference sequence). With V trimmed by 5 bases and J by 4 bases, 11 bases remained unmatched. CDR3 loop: CASSVRSGKFYNEQFF. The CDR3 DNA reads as TGTGCCAGCAGCGTAAGGAGCGGGAAATTTTACAATGAGCAGTTCTTC.

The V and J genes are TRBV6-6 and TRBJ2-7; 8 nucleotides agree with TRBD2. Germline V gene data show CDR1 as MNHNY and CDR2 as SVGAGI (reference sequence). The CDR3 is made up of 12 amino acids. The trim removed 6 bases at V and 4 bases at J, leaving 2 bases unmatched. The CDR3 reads CASRSGGYEQYF. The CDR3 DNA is TGTGCCAGCAGGAGCGGGGGTTACGAGCAGTACTTC.

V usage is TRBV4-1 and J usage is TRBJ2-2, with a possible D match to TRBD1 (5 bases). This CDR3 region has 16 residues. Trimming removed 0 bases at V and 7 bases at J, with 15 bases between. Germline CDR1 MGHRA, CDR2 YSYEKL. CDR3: CASSQDQGSGYGELFF. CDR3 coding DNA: TGCGCCAGCAGCCAAGATCAGGGCTCCGGTTACGGGGAGCTGTTTTTT.

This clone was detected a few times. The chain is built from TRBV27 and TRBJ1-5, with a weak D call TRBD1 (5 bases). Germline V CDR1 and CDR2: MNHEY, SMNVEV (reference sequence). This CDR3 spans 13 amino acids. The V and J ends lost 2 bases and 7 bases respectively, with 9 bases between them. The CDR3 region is CASSLGGLQPQHF. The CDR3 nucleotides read TGTGCCAGCAGTTTAGGGGGGTTACAGCCCCAGCATTTT.

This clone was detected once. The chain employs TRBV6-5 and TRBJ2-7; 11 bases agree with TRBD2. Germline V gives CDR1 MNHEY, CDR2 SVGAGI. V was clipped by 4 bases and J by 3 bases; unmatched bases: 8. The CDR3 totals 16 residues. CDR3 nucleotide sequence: TGTGCCAGCAGTTCTGGGGTGGGGACTAGCGGCTACGAGCAGTACTTC. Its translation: CASSSGVGTSGYEQYF.

The CDR3 region is CASSFLTLREGIDEAFF. CDR3 nucleotide sequence: TGTGCCAGCAGTTTTCTTACCCTCAGGGAGGGTATTGATGAAGCTTTCTTT. The chain couples TRBV28 to TRBJ1-1; possible D gene TRBD1, 5 bases. The ends were cut back, 3 bases at V and 7 bases at J, with 24 bases in the middle. This CDR3 comprises 17 residues. The V gene's germline CDR1 is MDHEN and CDR2 SYDVKM.

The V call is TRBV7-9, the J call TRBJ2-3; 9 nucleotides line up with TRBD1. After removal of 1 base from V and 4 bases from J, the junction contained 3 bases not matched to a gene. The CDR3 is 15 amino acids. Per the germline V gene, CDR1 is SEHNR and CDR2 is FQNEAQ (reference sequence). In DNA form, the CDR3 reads TGTGCCAGCAGCTTAGGGACAGGGGAAGCAGATACGCAGTATTTT. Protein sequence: CASSLGTGEADTQYF.

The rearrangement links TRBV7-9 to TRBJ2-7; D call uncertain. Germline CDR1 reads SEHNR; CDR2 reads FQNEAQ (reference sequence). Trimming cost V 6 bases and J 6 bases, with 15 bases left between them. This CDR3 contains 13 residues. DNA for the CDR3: TGTGCCAGCAGATCAGCCAATGGGCTCGAGCAGTACTTC. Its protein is CASRSANGLEQYF.

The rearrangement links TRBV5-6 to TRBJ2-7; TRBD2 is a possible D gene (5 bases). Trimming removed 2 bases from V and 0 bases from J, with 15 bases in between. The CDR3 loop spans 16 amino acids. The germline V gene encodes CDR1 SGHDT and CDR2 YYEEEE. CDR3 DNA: TGTGCCAGCAGCTTAGTACGGACTTGGAGCTCCTACGAGCAGTACTTC. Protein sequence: CASSLVRTWSSYEQYF.

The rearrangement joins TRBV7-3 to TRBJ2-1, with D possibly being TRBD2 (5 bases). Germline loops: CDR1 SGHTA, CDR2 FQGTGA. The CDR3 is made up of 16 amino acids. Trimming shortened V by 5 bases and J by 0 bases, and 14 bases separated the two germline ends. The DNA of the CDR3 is TGTGCCAGCAGCCCCTCCGGTGGGAGCTCCTACAATGAGCAGTTCTTC. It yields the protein CASSPSGGSSYNEQFF.

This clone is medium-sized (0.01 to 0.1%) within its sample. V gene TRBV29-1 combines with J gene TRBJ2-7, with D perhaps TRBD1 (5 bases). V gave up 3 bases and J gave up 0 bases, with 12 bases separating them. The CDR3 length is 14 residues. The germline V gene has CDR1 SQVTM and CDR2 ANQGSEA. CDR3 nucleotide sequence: TGCAGCGTTGACCAAGGCCAGGGCTCCTACGAGCAGTACTTC. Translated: CSVDQGQGSYEQYF.

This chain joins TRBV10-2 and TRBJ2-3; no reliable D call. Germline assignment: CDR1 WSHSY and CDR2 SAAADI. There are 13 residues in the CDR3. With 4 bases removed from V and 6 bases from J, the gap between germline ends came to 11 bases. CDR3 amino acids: CASSAAIGDTQYF. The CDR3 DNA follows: TGCGCCAGCAGTGCGGCCATCGGGGATACGCAGTATTTT.

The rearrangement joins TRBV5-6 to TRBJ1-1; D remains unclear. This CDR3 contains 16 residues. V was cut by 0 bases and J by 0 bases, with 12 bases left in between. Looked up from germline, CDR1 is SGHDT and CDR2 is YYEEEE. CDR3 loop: CASSLAGPLMNTEAFF. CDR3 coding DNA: TGTGCCAGCAGCTTGGCCGGTCCCTTGATGAACACTGAAGCTTTCTTT.

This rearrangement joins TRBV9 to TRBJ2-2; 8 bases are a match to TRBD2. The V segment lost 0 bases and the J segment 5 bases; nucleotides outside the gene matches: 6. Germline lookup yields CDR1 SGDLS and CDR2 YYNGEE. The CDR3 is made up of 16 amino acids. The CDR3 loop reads CASSVGGTRRTGELFF. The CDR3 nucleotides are TGTGCCAGCAGCGTAGGTGGGACTAGGAGGACCGGGGAGCTGTTTTTT. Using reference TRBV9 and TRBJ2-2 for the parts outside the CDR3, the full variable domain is DSGVTQTPKHLITATGQRVTLRCSPRSGDLSVYWYQQSLDQGLQFLIQYYNGEERAKGNILERFSAQQFPDLHSELNLSSLELGDSALYFCASSVGGTRRTGELFFGEGSRLTVL.

The CDR3 loop is CASSLGETGSDTEAFF. CDR3 nucleotide sequence: TGTGCCAGCAGCTTAGGGGAGACAGGGTCGGACACTGAAGCTTTCTTT. V is TRBV7-9 and J is TRBJ1-1, with 7 bases identical to TRBD1. This CDR3 spans 16 amino acids. Germline V lookup: CDR1 SEHNR, CDR2 FQNEAQ (reference sequence). The V gene end was trimmed by 1 base and the J gene end by 3 bases; junction bases not matched to a gene: 8. Full variable domain (rest looked up from reference TRBV7-9 and TRBJ1-1): DTGVSQNPRHKITKRGQNVTFRCDPISEHNRLYWYRQTLGQGPEFLTYFQNEAQLEKSRLLSDRFSAERPKGSFSTLEIQRTEQGDSAMYLCASSLGETGSDTEAFFGQGTRLTVV.

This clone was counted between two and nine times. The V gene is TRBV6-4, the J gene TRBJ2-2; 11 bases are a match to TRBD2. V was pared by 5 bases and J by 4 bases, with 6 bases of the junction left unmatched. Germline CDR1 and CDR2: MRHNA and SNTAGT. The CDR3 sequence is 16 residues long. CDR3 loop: CASSPTSGSGTGELFF. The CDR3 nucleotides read TGTGCCAGCAGTCCTACTAGCGGGAGTGGCACCGGGGAGCTGTTTTTT.

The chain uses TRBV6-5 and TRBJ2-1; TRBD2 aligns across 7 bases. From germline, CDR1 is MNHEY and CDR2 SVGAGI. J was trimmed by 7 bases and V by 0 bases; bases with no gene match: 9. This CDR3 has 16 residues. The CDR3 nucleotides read TGTGCCAGCAGTTACTCGCTAGCGGAGAAGTGGAATGAGCAGTTCTTC. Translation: CASSYSLAEKWNEQFF.

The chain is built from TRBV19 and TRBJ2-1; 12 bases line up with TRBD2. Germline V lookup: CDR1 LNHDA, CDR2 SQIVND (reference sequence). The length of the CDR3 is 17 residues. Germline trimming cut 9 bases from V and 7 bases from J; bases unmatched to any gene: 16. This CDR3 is CASRDSRLAGVRNEQFF. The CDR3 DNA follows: TGTGCCAGCCGAGACAGCCGACTAGCGGGAGTTCGTAATGAGCAGTTCTTC.